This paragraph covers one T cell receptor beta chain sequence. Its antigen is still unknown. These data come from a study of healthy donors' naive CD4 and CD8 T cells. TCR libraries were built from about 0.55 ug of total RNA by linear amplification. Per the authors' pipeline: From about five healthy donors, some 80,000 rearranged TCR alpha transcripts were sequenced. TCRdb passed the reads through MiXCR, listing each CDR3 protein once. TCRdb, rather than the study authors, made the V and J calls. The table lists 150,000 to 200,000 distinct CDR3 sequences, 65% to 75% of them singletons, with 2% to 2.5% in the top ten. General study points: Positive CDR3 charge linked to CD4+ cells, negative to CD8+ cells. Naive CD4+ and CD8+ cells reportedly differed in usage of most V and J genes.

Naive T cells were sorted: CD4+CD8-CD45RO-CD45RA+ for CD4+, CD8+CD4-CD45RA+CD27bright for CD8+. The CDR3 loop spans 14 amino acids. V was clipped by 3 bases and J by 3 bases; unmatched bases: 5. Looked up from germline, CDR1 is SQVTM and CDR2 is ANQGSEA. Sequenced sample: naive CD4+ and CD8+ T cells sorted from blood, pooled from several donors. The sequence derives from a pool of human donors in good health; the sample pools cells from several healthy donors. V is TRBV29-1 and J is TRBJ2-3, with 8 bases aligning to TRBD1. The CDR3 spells CSVETGVPTDTQYF. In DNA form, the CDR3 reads TGCAGCGTTGAGACAGGGGTACCGACAGATACGCAGTATTTT.